A single TCR beta chain is shown here with its context. Its target is not known. This record comes from a study of T cell repertoires in cytomegalovirus infection. Study details: In public TCR beta signatures, there were indications of both CMV infection and matching HLA type.

TCRdb recomputed calls from the reads with MiXCR, one row per CDR3 protein. The data contain hundreds of thousands of distinct CDR3 sequences, roughly a third of them singletons. The CDR3 spans 14 residues. Germline CDR1 SGHAT, CDR2 FQNNGV. V was shortened by 1 base and J by 2 bases, with 8 bases between the two germline ends. The receptor was derived from a human donor in good health (CMV status not recorded). Some clones in this sample may be carry-over from other donors' samples. The chain carries TRBV11-2 and TRBJ2-5; D is undetermined. Material: cultured PBMCs, obtained from culture after CMV antigen stimulation. CDR3 DNA: TGTGCCAGCAGCTTAGCAGGATTACAAGAGACCCAGTACTTC. Amino acid sequence: CASSLAGLQETQYF.